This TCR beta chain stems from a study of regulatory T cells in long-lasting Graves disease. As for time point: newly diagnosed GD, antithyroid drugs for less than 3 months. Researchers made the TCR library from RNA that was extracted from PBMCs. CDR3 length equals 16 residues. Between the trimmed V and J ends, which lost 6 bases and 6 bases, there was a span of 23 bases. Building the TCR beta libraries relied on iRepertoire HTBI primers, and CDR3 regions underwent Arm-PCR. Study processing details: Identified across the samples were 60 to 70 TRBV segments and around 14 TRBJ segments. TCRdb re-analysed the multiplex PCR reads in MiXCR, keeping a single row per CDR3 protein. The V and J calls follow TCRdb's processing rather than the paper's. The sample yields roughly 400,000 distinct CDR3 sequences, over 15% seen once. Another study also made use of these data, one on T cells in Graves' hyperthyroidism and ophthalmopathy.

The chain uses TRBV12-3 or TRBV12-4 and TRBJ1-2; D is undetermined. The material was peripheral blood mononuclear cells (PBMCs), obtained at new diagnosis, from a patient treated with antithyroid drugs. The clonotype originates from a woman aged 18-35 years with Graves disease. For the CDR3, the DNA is TGTGCCAGCAGCCGATTTCGGGCAGACCCAAGGGATGGCTACACCTTC. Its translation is CASSRFRADPRDGYTF.